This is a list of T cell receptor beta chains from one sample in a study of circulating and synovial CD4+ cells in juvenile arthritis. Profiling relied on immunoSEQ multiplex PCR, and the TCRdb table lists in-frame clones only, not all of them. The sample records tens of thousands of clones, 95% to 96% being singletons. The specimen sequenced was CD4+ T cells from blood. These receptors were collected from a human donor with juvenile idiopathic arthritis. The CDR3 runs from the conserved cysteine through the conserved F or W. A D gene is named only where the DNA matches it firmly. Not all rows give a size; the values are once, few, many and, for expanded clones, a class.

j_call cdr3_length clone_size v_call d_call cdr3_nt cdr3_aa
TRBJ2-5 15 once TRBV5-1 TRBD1 TGCGCCAGCAGCTACGCTGACAGGGCCCAGGGGACCCAGTACTTC CASSYADRAQGTQYF
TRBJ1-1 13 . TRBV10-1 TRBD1 TGCGCCAGCAGTGCCGGGACAGGGTTCCAAGCTTTCTTT CASSAGTGFQAFF
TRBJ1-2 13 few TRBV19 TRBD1 TGTGCCAGTAAGCAGGGGGTAAACTATGGCTACACCTTC CASKQGVNYGYTF
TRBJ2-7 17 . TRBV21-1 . TGTGCCACCAGCTGCTGCGGCGGGACCCTGGTGAACTACGAGCAGTACTTC CATSCCGGTLVNYEQYF
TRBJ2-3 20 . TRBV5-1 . TGCGCCAGCAGCTTGAACCCCCTTGGGTTGGGGGGGCCTTCCACAGATACGCAGTATTTT CASSLNPLGLGGPSTDTQYF
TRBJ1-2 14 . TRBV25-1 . TGTGCCAGCAGTGAACCGACTAACCTCTATGGCTACACCTTC CASSEPTNLYGYTF
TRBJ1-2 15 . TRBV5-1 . TGCGCCAGCAGCCAGCTTGGCGAGGGCAGGGGTGGCTACACCTTC CASSQLGEGRGGYTF
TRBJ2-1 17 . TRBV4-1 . TGCGCCAGCAGCCAAGTAGGGCCGGGACGGGGGTTCAATGAGCAGTTCTTC CASSQVGPGRGFNEQFF
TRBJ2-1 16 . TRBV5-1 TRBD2 TGCGCCAGCAGCGCCCCATTAGCGGGAGATGTAGGTGAGCAGTTCTTC CASSAPLAGDVGEQFF
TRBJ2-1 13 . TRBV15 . TGTGCCACCAGCAGAGATTGGAGCAATGAGCAGTTCTTC CATSRDWSNEQFF
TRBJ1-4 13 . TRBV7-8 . TGTGCCAGCAGCTTAGGTGGCGGGGGAAAACTGTTTTTT CASSLGGGGKLFF
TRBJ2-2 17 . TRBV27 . TGTGCCAGCAGTTTATCACAATGGGGGGGCCGGGGCGGGGAGCTGTTTTTT CASSLSQWGGRGGELFF
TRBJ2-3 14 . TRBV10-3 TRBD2 TGTGCCATCAGTCGCGGGAGGCCGGGAGATACGCAGTATTTT CAISRGRPGDTQYF
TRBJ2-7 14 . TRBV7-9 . TGTGCCAGCAGCTCACAGCGGGCATCCTACGAGCAGTACTTC CASSSQRASYEQYF
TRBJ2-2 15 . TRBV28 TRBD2 TGTGCCAGCAGTTTATGGGGAGGGCCCACCGGGGAGCTGTTTTTT CASSLWGGPTGELFF
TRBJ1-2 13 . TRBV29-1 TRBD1 TGCAGCGTTGCCCCGGGACAGTCCTATGGCTACACCTTC CSVAPGQSYGYTF
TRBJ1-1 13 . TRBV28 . TGTGCCAGCAGCCCTAGTATGGTTCCATACGCTTTCTTT CASSPSMVPYAFF
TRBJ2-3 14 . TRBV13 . TGTGCCAATTCAGCGAGGGGGAGCCCAGATACGCAGTATTTT CANSARGSPDTQYF
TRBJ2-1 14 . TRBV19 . TGTGCCAGTACCAGAACGGCGGGCGACTATGAGCAGTTCTTC CASTRTAGDYEQFF
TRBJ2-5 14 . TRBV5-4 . TGTGCCAGCAGCTTGGTCGCAGCGAAAGAGACCCAGTACTTC CASSLVAAKETQYF
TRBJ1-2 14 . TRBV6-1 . TGTGCCAGCTCCGTGGGGGGGGCTAACTATGGCTACACCTTC CASSVGGANYGYTF
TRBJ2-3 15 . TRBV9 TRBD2 TGTGCCAGCAGCGTAGATAGCGGGAGGGCAGATACGCAGTATTTT CASSVDSGRADTQYF
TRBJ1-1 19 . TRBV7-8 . TGTGCCAGCTGGGGATTTAGGGTACCATACGGCCGAGGGATCACTGAAGCTTTCTTT CASWGFRVPYGRGITEAFF
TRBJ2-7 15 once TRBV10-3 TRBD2 TGTGCCATCAGTGAGGGACTAGCGGGAGCTGGCGAGCAGTACTTC CAISEGLAGAGEQYF
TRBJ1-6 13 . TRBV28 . TGTGCCAGCAGGGTCCAGTATAATTCACCCCTCCACTTT CASRVQYNSPLHF
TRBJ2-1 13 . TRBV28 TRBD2 TGTGTAAGGGGAGCGGGAGTTAGGAATGAGCAGTTCTTC CVRGAGVRNEQFF